A single sample gave rise to the 19 T cell receptor beta chains below, sequenced in a study of cytomegalovirus exposure and HLA in healthy donors. Amplification used 60 Vbeta primers and 13 Jbeta primers. The assay was immunoSEQ multiplex PCR, and TCRdb's table has in-frame clones only and misses some. The sample holds about 100,000 clones; 76% are singletons and the top ten take more than 3%. The specimen sequenced was PBMCs. All receptors come from a woman aged 45-65 years in good health and CMV-seropositive.

The chain employs TRBV19 and TRBJ1-5, with D tentatively TRBD1 (6 bases). Germline CDR1 and CDR2: LNHDA and SQIVND (reference sequence). The CDR3 is 15 residues long. Trimming shortened V by 8 bases and J by 7 bases, and 21 bases separated the two germline ends. As DNA, the CDR3 is TGTGCCAGTGGGAGGGGGACGGGGATAATACAGCCCCAGCATTTT. It yields the protein CASGRGTGIIQPQHF.

Concerning this clone: The CDR3 end shows no conserved phenylalanine or tryptophan, and so a read error is likely. The chain links TRBV5-4 to TRBJ2-7, with TRBD1 matching 8 bases. CDR1 and CDR2 from the germline V gene are SGHNT and YYREEE (reference sequence). The CDR3 consists of 16 residues. Trimming removed 2 bases from V and 0 bases from J; junction bases left unmatched: 7. The CDR3: CASSFLTGQDSYEQYL. The CDR3 nucleotides read TGTGCCAGCAGCTTTTTAACGGGACAGGACTCCTACGAGCAGTACCTC.

The sample holds a few counts of this clone. The chain has TRBV7-9 and TRBJ2-7; 9 nucleotides match TRBD2. The V gene end was trimmed by 1 base and the J gene end by 0 bases; junction bases not matched to a gene: 13. The CDR3 is 19 residues long. Germline V gene sequence: CDR1 SEHNR, CDR2 FQNEAQ (reference sequence). This CDR3 is CASSLGAPGLAGSSYEQYF. CDR3 nucleotide sequence: TGTGCCAGCAGCTTAGGGGCCCCTGGGCTAGCGGGAAGCTCCTACGAGCAGTACTTC. Using reference TRBV7-9 and TRBJ2-7 for the parts outside the CDR3, the full variable domain is DTGVSQNPRHKITKRGQNVTFRCDPISEHNRLYWYRQTLGQGPEFLTYFQNEAQLEKSRLLSDRFSAERPKGSFSTLEIQRTEQGDSAMYLCASSLGAPGLAGSSYEQYFGPGTRLTVT.

V and J are TRBV2 and TRBJ2-5, with D perhaps TRBD1 (6 bases). Per germline, CDR1 SNHLY and CDR2 FYNNEI. V gave up 8 bases and J gave up 1 base, with 11 bases separating them. The CDR3 has 13 amino acids. The CDR3 sequence: CASSGTPQETQYF. In DNA form, the CDR3 reads TGTGCCAGCTCCGGGACACCCCAAGAGACCCAGTACTTC.

The chain is built from TRBV5-8 and TRBJ2-7; D unresolved. Trimming removed 2 bases from V and 1 base from J, with 7 bases in between. The CDR3 sequence is 13 residues long. Germline CDR1 and CDR2: SGHTS and YDEGEE. CDR3 in DNA: TGTGCCAGCAGCTTTGGCCAATCCTACGAGCAGTACTTC. It translates to CASSFGQSYEQYF. The full variable domain, completed using reference TRBV5-8 and TRBJ2-7, is EAGVTQSPTHLIKTRGQQATLRCSPISGHTSVYWYQQALGLGLQFLLWYDEGEERNRGNFPPRFSGRQFPNYSSELNVNALELEDSALYLCASSFGQSYEQYFGPGTRLTVT.

The chain carries TRBV2 and TRBJ2-5, with TRBD1 as a possible D gene (6 bases). The germline gives CDR1 SNHLY, CDR2 FYNNEI. There are 14 residues in the CDR3. V shed 7 bases and J shed 5 bases, with 17 bases lying between them. The CDR3 DNA reads as TGTGCCAGCACCCAGGACAGCTCGGGGGAGACCCAGTACTTC. This translates into CASTQDSSGETQYF.

The chain has TRBV6-1 and TRBJ1-2; a possible D gene is TRBD1 (5 bases). The CDR3 extends over 15 amino acids. Per the germline V gene, CDR1 is MNHNS and CDR2 is SASEGT. V was trimmed by 7 bases and J by 4 bases, leaving 19 bases between them. Written as DNA, the CDR3 is TGTGCCAGCACGCGGGACGGACTCCTTACCTATGGCTACACCTTC. Protein sequence: CASTRDGLLTYGYTF.

The chain carries TRBV19 and TRBJ2-1, with 9 bases matching TRBD2. V lost 6 bases to trimming and J lost 4 bases; unmatched junction nucleotides: 4. The CDR3 runs to 14 residues. Per the germline V gene, CDR1 is LNHDA and CDR2 is SQIVND (reference sequence). The CDR3 sequence: CASRASGGYNEQFF. Written as DNA, the CDR3 is TGTGCCAGTAGGGCAAGCGGGGGGTACAATGAGCAGTTCTTC. The variable domain in full, with the rest retrieved from reference TRBV19 and TRBJ2-1, is DGGITQSPKYLFRKEGQNVTLSCEQNLNHDAMYWYRQDPGQGLRLIYYSQIVNDFQKGDIAEGYSVSREKKESFPLTVTSAQKNPTAFYLCASRASGGYNEQFFGPGTRLTVL.

The rearrangement links TRBV4-1 to TRBJ2-6, with 9 nucleotides matching TRBD2. Germline CDR1 and CDR2: MGHRA and YSYEKL. Unmatched junction bases numbered 5, after V lost 0 bases and J lost 2 bases. This CDR3 spans 18 amino acids. CDR3 nucleotide sequence: TGCGCCAGCAGCCAAGACGTAGCGGGGGCAGCTGGGGCCAACGTCCTGACTTTC. It codes for CASSQDVAGAAGANVLTF.

This clone appeared a few times. Additional DNA sequences in this sample encode the identical CDR3. This chain connects TRBV18 to TRBJ2-7; the D gene is possibly TRBD1 (5 bases). V lost 6 bases, J lost 0 bases, and 9 bases lay in between. This CDR3 contains 13 residues. Germline V CDR1 and CDR2: KGHSH, LQKENI. The CDR3 loop is CASSPDSSYEQYF. The DNA for the CDR3 is TGTGCCAGCTCCCCTGACAGCTCCTACGAGCAGTACTTC.

This chain uses TRBV7-8 with TRBJ2-7, with 8 bases lining up with TRBD1. Trimming took 2 bases from V and 6 from J; bases not matched to a gene: 6. The CDR3 covers 14 residues. Germline V CDR1 and CDR2: SGHVS, FQNEAQ. The CDR3 sequence is CASSLSGQGAEQYF. CDR3 nucleotides: TGTGCCAGCAGCTTATCAGGACAGGGCGCCGAGCAGTACTTC.

In its sample, this clone was seen a few times. The gene calls are TRBV5-1 and TRBJ1-2, with 7 bases identical to TRBD1. With 4 bases clipped from V and 6 bases from J, the junction kept 21 bases outside the gene matches. The germline V gene encodes CDR1 SGHRS and CDR2 YFSETQ. The CDR3 is 18 residues long. Here the CDR3 DNA reads TGCGCCAGCAGCGCAAGACCCGGGACAGCTGAAGGAGGTGATGGCTACACCTTC. This encodes CASSARPGTAEGGDGYTF. Supplemented by reference TRBV5-1 and TRBJ1-2, the full variable domain reads KAGVTQTPRYLIKTRGQQVTLSCSPISGHRSVSWYQQTPGQGLQFLFEYFSETQRNKGNFPGRFSGRQFSNSRSEMNVSTLELGDSALYLCASSARPGTAEGGDGYTFGSGTRLTVV.

This chain uses TRBV7-9 with TRBJ2-7; the D gene is possibly TRBD1 (7 bases). CDR1 and CDR2 from the germline V gene are SEHNR and FQNEAQ (reference sequence). Trimming removed 5 bases at V and 0 bases at J, with 14 bases between. The CDR3 loop spans 15 amino acids. CDR3 amino acids: CASSRLDRDSYEQYF. CDR3 in DNA: TGTGCCAGCAGCCGACTAGACAGGGACTCCTACGAGCAGTACTTC.

This rearrangement joins TRBV10-3 to TRBJ1-1; D perhaps matches TRBD1 (5 bases). This CDR3 has 14 amino acids. The V end was cut by 7 bases, the J end by 2 bases, with 14 bases between. Germline loops: CDR1 ENHRY, CDR2 SYGVKD. The chain's CDR3 is CAITDGGANTEAFF. CDR3 coding DNA: TGTGCCATCACTGACGGAGGGGCCAACACTGAAGCTTTCTTT.

This sequence joins TRBV7-2 and TRBJ2-1, with TRBD2 as a possible D gene (6 bases). The CDR3 covers 14 residues. Deletions cut 4 bases from V and 7 bases from J, with 14 bases between. Germline V gene data show CDR1 as SGHTA and CDR2 as FQGNSA. CDR3 loop: CASSSHGTYNEQFF. DNA of the CDR3: TGTGCCAGCAGCTCCCACGGGACTTATAATGAGCAGTTCTTC.

The CDR3 sequence: CATSRQGRGETQYF. DNA of the CDR3: TGTGCCACCAGCAGACAGGGCCGAGGAGAGACCCAGTACTTC. V is TRBV15 and J is TRBJ2-5, with a weak D call TRBD1 (5 bases). From germline, CDR1 is LNHNV and CDR2 YYDKDF (reference sequence). The CDR3 is 14 residues long. Trimming pared 2 bases from V and 4 bases from J, leaving 11 bases between.

The V gene is TRBV7-9, the J gene TRBJ1-1; 8 bases agree with TRBD1. CDR1 is SEHNR and CDR2 is FQNEAQ in the germline V gene (reference sequence). The CDR3 totals 15 residues. V lost 4 bases and J lost 4; bases outside the gene matches: 8. This CDR3 reads CASSSGQGAGTEAFF. DNA of the CDR3: TGTGCCAGCAGCTCAGGCCAGGGGGCCGGCACTGAAGCTTTCTTT.

This chain connects TRBV25-1 to TRBJ1-3; D is possibly TRBD1 (5 bases). The ends were cut back, 8 bases at V and 4 bases at J, with 18 bases in the middle. Germline V gene lookup returns CDR1 MGHDK and CDR2 SYGVNS. CDR3 length: 15 amino acids. CDR3 in amino acids: CASRSVAGSGNTIYF. The CDR3 DNA is TGTGCCAGCCGTTCTGTCGCAGGGTCGGGAAACACCATATATTTT.

The rearrangement joins TRBV5-6 to TRBJ1-2; D may be TRBD1 (6 bases). This CDR3 contains 15 residues. The V and J ends lost 7 bases and 6 bases respectively, with 22 bases between them. Per germline, CDR1 SGHDT and CDR2 YYEEEE. CDR3 in amino acids: CASGLTGRTPDGYTF. CDR3 sequence (DNA): TGTGCCAGCGGGTTAACAGGGCGGACACCGGATGGCTACACCTTC.